This TCR beta chain came from a study of identical twins. Overall study results and limits: Models, which agreed with sharing between unrelated individuals, nonetheless underestimated the out-of-frame TCR alpha sharing seen in monozygotic twins.

The CDR3 sequence is 15 residues long. Trimming stripped 1 base from V and 3 bases from J, with 10 bases between. Germline CDR1 is SGHVS and CDR2 is FQNEAQ. One entry per CDR3 protein results from TCRdb running MiXCR on the 5' RACE reads. The table has 550,000 to 800,000 distinct CDR3 sequences, roughly 6.6% seen once. To note about this clonotype: Its antigen is undetermined.

The same sample was also studied in work on yellow fever vaccine responses in identical twins.

The chain carries TRBV7-8 and TRBJ1-5; a weak D match, TRBD1 (5 bases). Sequencing was done on a sample of PBMCs. The receptor was derived from a woman between 18 and 29 years old in good health. CDR3 loop: CASSLVSGLNQPQHF. The CDR3 DNA follows: TGTGCCAGCAGCTTAGTTTCAGGGCTCAATCAGCCCCAGCATTTT.